The 29 T cell receptor beta chains presented below share a single source sample, sequenced in a study of cytomegalovirus exposure and HLA in healthy donors. A multiplex PCR was run with 60 Vbeta primers and 13 Jbeta primers. Here immunoSEQ multiplex PCR was the method, and the copy in TCRdb shows in-frame clones only, minus some. The table counts approximately 150,000 clones; 2% to 2.5% lies in the top ten. The sample consisted of PBMCs. All receptors derive from a woman aged 18-29 years in good health and CMV-seronegative.

The chain employs TRBV5-4 and TRBJ2-3; D call uncertain. This CDR3 region has 14 residues. V was cut by 0 bases and J by 1 base, with 6 bases left in between. The germline gives CDR1 SGHNT, CDR2 YYREEE (reference sequence). The CDR3 loop reads CASSLGGGTDTQYF. CDR3 nucleotide sequence: TGTGCCAGCAGCTTGGGAGGTGGCACAGATACGCAGTATTTT.

V and J are TRBV7-6 and TRBJ1-1; TRBD1 agrees at 8 bases. The V and J ends lost 5 bases and 5 bases, in that order; junction bases with no gene match: 10. The CDR3 is 15 amino acids. Germline assignment: CDR1 SGHVS and CDR2 FNYEAQ. The CDR3 bases are TGTGCCAGCAGCCCTACGCAGGGGGCTCGAACTGAAGCTTTCTTT. Amino acids: CASSPTQGARTEAFF. Looking up the rest from reference TRBV7-6 and TRBJ1-1 gives the full variable domain: GAGVSQSPRYKVTKRGQDVALRCDPISGHVSLYWYRQALGQGPEFLTYFNYEAQQDKSGLPNDRFSAERPEGSISTLTIQRTEQRDSAMYRCASSPTQGARTEAFFGQGTRLTVV.

The rearrangement links TRBV19 to TRBJ2-6, with 9 bases matching TRBD1. Germline loops: CDR1 LNHDA, CDR2 SQIVND (reference sequence). CDR3 length: 17 residues. The ends lost 5 bases at V and 0 bases at J; junction bases unmatched: 5. The CDR3 bases are TGTGCCAGTAGTCCACAGGGGGCGAGCTCTGGGGCCAACGTCCTGACTTTC. This sequence encodes CASSPQGASSGANVLTF.

The J gene is TRBJ2-1, the V gene TRBV4-1; no firm D call. The CDR3 loop spans 16 amino acids. Germline loops: CDR1 MGHRA, CDR2 YSYEKL. V shed 0 bases and J shed 0 bases, with 9 bases lying between them. In DNA form, the CDR3 reads TGCGCCAGCAGCCAAGAACCGGGTATCTCCTACAATGAGCAGTTCTTC. Amino acids: CASSQEPGISYNEQFF.

The CDR3 sequence is CASSSIEGRERGTDTQYF. DNA for the CDR3: TGTGCCAGCAGCAGCATCGAGGGGCGGGAAAGAGGTACAGATACGCAGTATTTT. The chain is built from TRBV27 and TRBJ2-3; TRBD2 might be the D (6 bases). Germline V gene lookup returns CDR1 MNHEY and CDR2 SMNVEV (reference sequence). The CDR3 sequence is 18 residues long. The ends were cut back, 6 bases at V and 3 bases at J, with 25 bases in the middle.

The rearrangement uses TRBV10-1 and TRBJ1-2, with D unclear. This CDR3 has 11 residues. Between the trimmed V and J ends, which lost 5 bases and 6 bases, there was a span of 7 bases. Germline CDR1 reads WNHNN; CDR2 reads SYGVQD (reference sequence). The chain's CDR3 is CASSRDNGYTF. For the CDR3, the DNA is TGCGCCAGCAGTCGAGACAATGGCTACACCTTC.

The chain links TRBV20-1 to TRBJ1-3; D is ambiguous. V dropped 3 bases and J dropped 4 bases, with 4 bases sitting between them. Germline assignment: CDR1 DFQATT and CDR2 SNEGSKA (reference sequence). The CDR3 totals 11 residues. The CDR3: CSASRGNTIYF. In DNA, the CDR3 is TGCAGTGCTAGCAGGGGAAACACCATATATTTT.

The rearrangement links TRBV29-1 to TRBJ1-5; 7 nucleotides match TRBD1. The trim removed 4 bases at V and 4 bases at J, leaving 4 bases unmatched. The germline V gene encodes CDR1 SQVTM and CDR2 ANQGSEA. The CDR3 spans 13 residues. This chain's CDR3 is CSVGDSINQPQHF. DNA of the CDR3: TGCAGCGTTGGGGACAGTATAAATCAGCCCCAGCATTTT.

Comment on this clone: One end of the junction is discordant with germline, which a read error may explain. Other DNA sequences from this sample encode an identical CDR3 as well. The genes are TRBV6-1 and TRBJ2-5, with D possibly matching TRBD1 (5 bases). The CDR3 is 15 amino acids. Germline V gene lookup returns CDR1 MNHNS and CDR2 SASEGT. The CDR3 loop reads CASSEATAGKETQYF. The CDR3 coding sequence is TGTGCTAGCAGTGAAGCGACGGCAGGGAAAGAGACCCAGTACTTC.

The chain uses TRBV27 and TRBJ2-1, with 7 positions matching TRBD2. Germline CDR1 MNHEY, CDR2 SMNVEV (reference sequence). CDR3 length equals 15 residues. J lost 1 base, V lost 4 bases, and 4 bases had no gene match. CDR3 bases: TGTGCCAGCAGTTCATCTAGCGGATCCTACAATGAGCAGTTCTTC. It specifies CASSSSSGSYNEQFF.

J is TRBJ1-2 and V is TRBV29-1, with 9 bases aligning to TRBD1. The CDR3 extends over 13 amino acids. V was pared by 6 bases and J by 4 bases, with 6 bases of the junction left unmatched. Germline assignment: CDR1 SQVTM and CDR2 ANQGSEA. The CDR3 reads CSVADRGSYGYTF. In nucleotides, the CDR3 is TGCAGCGTCGCGGACAGGGGTTCCTATGGCTACACCTTC.

The genes are TRBV6-4 and TRBJ2-2, with D possibly being TRBD1 (5 bases). The CDR3 extends over 16 amino acids. Germline V lookup: CDR1 MRHNA, CDR2 SNTAGT. Trimming left V 6 bases short and J 3 bases short, with 17 bases between. The CDR3 nucleotides are TGTGCCAGCAGGGCGGCCCGGCAGGGATACACCGGGGAGCTGTTTTTT. Its protein is CASRAARQGYTGELFF.

The rearrangement joins TRBV5-6 to TRBJ1-2, with 9 bases that match TRBD1. The CDR3 has 14 amino acids. V lost 4 bases, J lost 2 bases, and 3 bases stayed unmatched. The V gene's germline CDR1 is SGHDT and CDR2 YYEEEE. The CDR3 sequence is CASSPGQGNYGYTF. The CDR3 coding sequence is TGTGCCAGCAGCCCCGGACAGGGGAACTATGGCTACACCTTC.

The genes are TRBV29-1 and TRBJ1-2, with D unclear. The germline CDR1 and CDR2 sequences are SQVTM and ANQGSEA. Trimming shortened V by 7 bases and J by 9 bases, and 18 bases separated the two germline ends. The CDR3 length is 12 residues. CDR3 protein: CSATPGSTSYTF. Written as DNA, the CDR3 is TGCAGCGCTACTCCGGGATCCACCAGCTACACCTTC.

The genes are TRBV5-1 and TRBJ2-5, with TRBD2 matching over 11 bases. TRBJ2-7 matches the DNA end more closely, so the J call is doubtful. The CDR3 contains 15 residues. Germline CDR1 reads SGHRS; CDR2 reads YFSETQ. CDR3 DNA sequence: TGCGCCAGCAGCTTAAAGACTAGCGGGACCTACGAGCAGTACTTC. It encodes CASSLKTSGTYEQYF.

This sequence joins TRBV25-1 and TRBJ1-2; a possible D gene is TRBD1 (5 bases). Germline V CDR1 and CDR2: MGHDK, SYGVNS. CDR3 length: 14 amino acids. The germline V and J ends were trimmed by 0 bases and 4 bases, with 9 bases remaining between them. The DNA for the CDR3 is TGTGCCAGCAGTGAATATGACGACAGCTATGGCTACACCTTC. It translates to CASSEYDDSYGYTF.

The chain joins TRBV11-2 to TRBJ2-7, with 9 bases identical to TRBD1. The CDR3 length is 13 residues. Germline V gene lookup returns CDR1 SGHAT and CDR2 FQNNGV. Trimming took 4 bases from V and 3 from J; bases not matched to a gene: 1. The CDR3 DNA reads as TGTGCCAGCAGCTGGGGACAGGGCTACGAGCAGTACTTC. It encodes CASSWGQGYEQYF.

The chain combines TRBV7-2 with TRBJ1-1; no clear D gene. Germline V lookup: CDR1 SGHTA, CDR2 FQGNSA. The V end lost 3 bases, the J end lost 4 bases, and 12 bases lay between the germline ends. The CDR3 runs 14 residues. This CDR3 is CASSFQGSATEAFF. CDR3 nucleotide sequence: TGTGCCAGCAGCTTCCAAGGGAGCGCCACTGAAGCTTTCTTT.

The rearrangement uses TRBV29-1 and TRBJ1-1, with 8 bases matching TRBD1. Germline V gene lookup returns CDR1 SQVTM and CDR2 ANQGSEA. CDR3 size: 14 residues. Trimming removed 7 bases from V and 2 bases from J; junction bases left unmatched: 9. In DNA, the CDR3 is TGCAGCGCGCGGGACAGGCGGGGAAACACTGAAGCTTTCTTT. Translation: CSARDRRGNTEAFF.

The J gene is TRBJ1-2, the V gene TRBV15; possibly TRBD1 for D (5 bases). Trimming took 0 bases from V and 4 from J, leaving 9 bases between them. The CDR3 consists of 14 residues. Germline V CDR1 and CDR2: LNHNV, YYDKDF (reference sequence). CDR3 loop: CATSRDQGSYGYTF. CDR3 nucleotide sequence: TGTGCCACCAGCAGAGATCAGGGTTCCTATGGCTACACCTTC.

J is TRBJ1-1 and V is TRBV18; 7 bases fit TRBD1. This CDR3 comprises 15 residues. The germline gives CDR1 KGHSH, CDR2 LQKENI. With 0 bases clipped from V and 5 bases from J, the junction kept 6 bases outside the gene matches. This chain's CDR3 is CASSPPGNRGTEAFF. DNA for the CDR3: TGTGCCAGCTCACCACCGGGTAACAGGGGTACTGAAGCTTTCTTT.

V usage is TRBV19 and J usage is TRBJ2-6, with 8 bases aligning to TRBD1. Per germline, CDR1 LNHDA and CDR2 SQIVND (reference sequence). Trimming took 4 bases from V and 0 from J; bases not matched to a gene: 2. The CDR3 is 16 residues long. The CDR3 nucleotides are TGTGCCAGTAGTACCCAGGGGGCCTCTGGGGCCAACGTCCTGACTTTC. Its protein product is CASSTQGASGANVLTF.

The chain has TRBV6-5 and TRBJ1-1; 8 positions match TRBD1. V trimming: 6 bases; J trimming: 11 bases; junction bases outside the gene matches: 5. Germline V CDR1 and CDR2: MNHEY, SVGAGI. The CDR3 is made up of 11 amino acids. Here the CDR3 DNA reads TGTGCCAGCAGAGAGACAGGGGAGGCTTTCTTT. Encoded protein: CASRETGEAFF.

This chain links TRBV10-3 with TRBJ2-2, with 14 bases lining up with TRBD2. Germline V lookup: CDR1 ENHRY, CDR2 SYGVKD. The CDR3 is 16 residues long. Trimming at V came to 7 bases and at J to 5 bases, leaving 6 bases not matched to a gene. CDR3 protein: CAIMGTSGSRTGELFF. CDR3 bases: TGTGCCATCATGGGGACTAGCGGGAGCCGGACCGGGGAGCTGTTTTTT.

The rearrangement uses TRBV18 and TRBJ2-5; 11 nucleotides agree with TRBD1. The germline V gene encodes CDR1 KGHSH and CDR2 LQKENI. V lost 4 bases, J lost 1 base, and 5 bases stayed unmatched. This CDR3 is built from 16 residues. The CDR3 bases are TGTGCCAGCTCACGTTCCGGGACAGGGGGCCAAGAGACCCAGTACTTC. This sequence encodes CASSRSGTGGQETQYF.

The chain carries TRBV30 and TRBJ1-5, with 7 bases identical to TRBD1. The V gene end was trimmed by 4 bases and the J gene end by 6 bases; junction bases not matched to a gene: 9. CDR1 is GTSNPN, CDR2 SVGIG, per germline (reference sequence). The CDR3 sequence is 14 residues long. The CDR3 DNA reads as TGTGCCTGGAATTACCCACAGGGGAGTCAGCCCCAGCATTTT. This gives the protein CAWNYPQGSQPQHF.

The chain recombines TRBV9 with TRBJ2-1; TRBD2 matches at 10 bases. Per the germline V gene, CDR1 is SGDLS and CDR2 is YYNGEE. With 4 bases clipped from V and 10 bases from J, the junction kept 14 bases outside the gene matches. CDR3 length equals 16 residues. CDR3 loop: CASSRFRAGGGGEQFF. CDR3 nucleotide sequence: TGTGCCAGCAGCCGCTTCCGAGCGGGAGGGGGAGGGGAGCAGTTCTTC.

This chain links TRBV4-2 with TRBJ2-7; a weak D match, TRBD2 (6 bases). Trimming shortened V by 1 base and J by 4 bases, and 11 bases separated the two germline ends. This CDR3 has 14 amino acids. The germline CDR1 and CDR2 sequences are LGHNA and YNFKEQ. The chain's CDR3 is CASSQAGTGYEQYF. The CDR3 DNA sequence: TGTGCCAGCAGCCAAGCCGGGACTGGATACGAGCAGTACTTC.

This chain connects TRBV6-5 to TRBJ1-5; 7 bases map to TRBD1. The CDR3 consists of 15 residues. Trimming at V came to 0 bases and at J to 4 bases, leaving 3 bases not matched to a gene. Germline lookup yields CDR1 MNHEY and CDR2 SVGAGI. CDR3 protein: CASSYSATGNQPQHF. CDR3 in DNA: TGTGCCAGCAGTTACTCGGCGACAGGGAATCAGCCCCAGCATTTT.